Detailed here is one TCR beta chain. This clone was detected a few times. Its target antigen remains unknown. No qualities accompany the bases; no much larger clone lies one base away. The entry originates in a study of blood T cell repertoires in COVID-19 (dated by TCRdb to the early 2020s). In the study overall: Collaborator samples came from the United States, Italy and Spain and covered acute and convalescent phases of COVID-19. The material from the prospective study consisted of cDNA or gDNA derived from T cells, B-cell-depleted T cells, or PBMCs. Deeply sampled blood TCRbeta repertoires from subjects exposed to, actively infected with, or recovered from COVID-19 were included in the dataset. The repertoires were made available in a free public database intended to serve as a resource for research on the immune response to SARS-CoV-2. Samples were obtained from the ongoing ImmuneRACE study (first 160 participants) and from over 1,000 subjects provided by 6 global collaborators. The sample metadata nearly always contained a de-identified subject ID, COVID-19 status, age in years and sex. Where available, HLA class I and class II types were obtained from metadata supplied by the sample provider rather than from assay-based typing. What the research found in general, with its limitations: How much clinical and demographic metadata was included differed by source and by participant, and the metadata was provided uncurated.

The collaborating institutions used their own protocols to collect whole blood in K2EDTA tubes. For TCRbeta analysis, collaborators shipped samples in one of three forms: frozen whole blood, isolated PBMCs, or DNA extracted from either of those sample types. The germline V gene supplies CDR1 MGHRA and CDR2 YSYEKL. From the cysteine up to the phenylalanine, the CDR3 has a length of 16 residues. This entry keeps only the CDR3 DNA: 48 bases, framed from base 1. V loses 3 bases at its end and J loses 3 bases; junction bases beyond the gene matches: 8. The immunoSEQ Assay, a bias-controlled multiplex PCR, was used to amplify TCRbeta CDR3 regions from genomic DNA. Turning to the authors' computational methods: The number of nucleated cells in each sample was estimated from the amplification of reference gene primers within the assay. Sequence reads were collapsed and filtered to measure the absolute abundance of every unique TCRbeta CDR3 rearrangement. For each sample, productive Simpson clonality was calculated as the square root of Simpson's diversity index over productive rearrangements. TCRdb limited this immuneACCESS table to in-frame rearrangements with V and J called. A share of clones is missing; checked studies link under half to unresolved V genes, and the rest is unexplained. That table gives V, J and clone size, and the DNA gave D and trimming. This sample comprises approximately 240,000 clones, approximately 80% of them detected only once. The ten largest clones capture about 6.3% of the sample.

The clonotype was recovered from a woman aged 60-70 years with active or convalescent COVID-19. The chain couples TRBV4-1 to TRBJ1-3; 7 bases in the junction line up with TRBD1. The sequenced sample was peripheral blood. The DNA sequence is as follows: TGCGCCAGCAGCCAGGGGACAGCGTTTTTTGGAAACACCATATATTTT. This translates into CASSQGTAFFGNTIYF.